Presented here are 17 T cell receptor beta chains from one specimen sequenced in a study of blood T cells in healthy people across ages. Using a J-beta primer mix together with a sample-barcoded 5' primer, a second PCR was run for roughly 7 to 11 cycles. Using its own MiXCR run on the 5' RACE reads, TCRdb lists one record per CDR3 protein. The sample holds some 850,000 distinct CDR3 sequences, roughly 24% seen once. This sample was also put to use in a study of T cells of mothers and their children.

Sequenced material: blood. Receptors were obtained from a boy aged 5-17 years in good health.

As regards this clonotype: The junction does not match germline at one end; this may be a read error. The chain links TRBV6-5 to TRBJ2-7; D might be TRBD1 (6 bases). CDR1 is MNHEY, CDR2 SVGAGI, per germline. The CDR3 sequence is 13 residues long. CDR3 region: CASSSTDSLIPLF. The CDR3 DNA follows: TGTGCCAGCAGTTCCACGGACAGCCTCATTCCATTATTC.

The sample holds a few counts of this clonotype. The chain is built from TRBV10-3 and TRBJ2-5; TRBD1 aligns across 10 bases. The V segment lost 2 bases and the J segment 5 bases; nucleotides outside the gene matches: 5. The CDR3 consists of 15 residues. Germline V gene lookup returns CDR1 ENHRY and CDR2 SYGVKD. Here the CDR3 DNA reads TGTGCCATCAGTGAGGGGACAGGGGTCGAGGAGACCCAGTACTTC. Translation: CAISEGTGVEETQYF.

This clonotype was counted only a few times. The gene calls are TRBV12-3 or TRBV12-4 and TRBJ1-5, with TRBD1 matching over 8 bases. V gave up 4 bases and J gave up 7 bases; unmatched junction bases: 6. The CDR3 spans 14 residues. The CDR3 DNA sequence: TGTGCCAGCAGTTCTCAGGGGGCGAAGCAGCCCCAGCATTTT. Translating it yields CASSSQGAKQPQHF.

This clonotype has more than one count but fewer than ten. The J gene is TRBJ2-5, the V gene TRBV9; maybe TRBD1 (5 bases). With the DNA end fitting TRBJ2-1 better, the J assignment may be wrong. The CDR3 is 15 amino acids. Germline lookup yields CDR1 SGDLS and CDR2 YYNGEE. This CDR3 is CASSHTLGDYNEQFF. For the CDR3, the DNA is TGTGCCAGCAGCCATACTTTAGGGGACTACAATGAGCAGTTCTTC.

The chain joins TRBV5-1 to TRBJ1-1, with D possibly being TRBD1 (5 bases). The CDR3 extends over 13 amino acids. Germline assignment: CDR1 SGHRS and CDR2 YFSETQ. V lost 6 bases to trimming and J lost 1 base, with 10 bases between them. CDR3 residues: CASTYGGNTEAFF. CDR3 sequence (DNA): TGCGCCAGCACCTATGGGGGGAACACTGAAGCTTTCTTT. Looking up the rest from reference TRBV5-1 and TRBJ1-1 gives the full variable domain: KAGVTQTPRYLIKTRGQQVTLSCSPISGHRSVSWYQQTPGQGLQFLFEYFSETQRNKGNFPGRFSGRQFSNSRSEMNVSTLELGDSALYLCASTYGGNTEAFFGQGTRLTVV.

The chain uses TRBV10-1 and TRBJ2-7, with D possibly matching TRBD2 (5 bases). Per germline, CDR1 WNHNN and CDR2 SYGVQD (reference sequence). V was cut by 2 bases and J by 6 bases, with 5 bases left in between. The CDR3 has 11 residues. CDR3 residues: CASSEGSEQYF. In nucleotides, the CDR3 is TGCGCCAGCAGTGAGGGGAGCGAGCAGTACTTC.

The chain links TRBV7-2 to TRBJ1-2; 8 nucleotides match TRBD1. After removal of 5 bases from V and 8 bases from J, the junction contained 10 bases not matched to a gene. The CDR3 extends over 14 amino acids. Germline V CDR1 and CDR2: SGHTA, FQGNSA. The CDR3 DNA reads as TGTGCCAGCAGCACCCGACAGGGGATAGGAGGCTACACCTTC. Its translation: CASSTRQGIGGYTF.

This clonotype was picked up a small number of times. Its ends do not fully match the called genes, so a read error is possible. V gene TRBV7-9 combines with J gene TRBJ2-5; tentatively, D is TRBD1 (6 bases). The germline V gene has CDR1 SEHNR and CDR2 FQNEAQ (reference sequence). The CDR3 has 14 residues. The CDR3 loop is CASSFRAGEETQYF. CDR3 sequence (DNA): TGTGCCAGCAGCTTTAGGGCAGGGGAAGAGACTCAGTACTTC.

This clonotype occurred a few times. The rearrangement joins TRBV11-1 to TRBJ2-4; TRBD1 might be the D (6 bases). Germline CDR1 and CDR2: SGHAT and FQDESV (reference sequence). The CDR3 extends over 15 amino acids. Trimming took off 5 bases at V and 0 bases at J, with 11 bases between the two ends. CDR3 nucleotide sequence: TGTGCCAGCAGCCAACAGGGAGAAGCCAAAAACATTCAGTACTTC. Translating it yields CASSQQGEAKNIQYF.

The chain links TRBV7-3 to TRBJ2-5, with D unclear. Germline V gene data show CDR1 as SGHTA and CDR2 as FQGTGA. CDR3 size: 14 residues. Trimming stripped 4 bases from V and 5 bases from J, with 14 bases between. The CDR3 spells CASSSPGRPETQYF. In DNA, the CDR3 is TGTGCCAGCAGCTCACCTGGCCGCCCGGAGACCCAGTACTTC.

The CDR3 DNA follows: TGTGCCTGGAGTCCCCTAGGGGACGAGCAGTACTTC. Protein sequence: CAWSPLGDEQYF. The J gene is TRBJ2-7, the V gene TRBV30; D possibly corresponds to TRBD1 (5 bases). Trimming took 2 bases from V and 5 from J, leaving 10 bases between them. Germline CDR1 GTSNPN, CDR2 SVGIG (reference sequence). The CDR3 covers 12 residues.

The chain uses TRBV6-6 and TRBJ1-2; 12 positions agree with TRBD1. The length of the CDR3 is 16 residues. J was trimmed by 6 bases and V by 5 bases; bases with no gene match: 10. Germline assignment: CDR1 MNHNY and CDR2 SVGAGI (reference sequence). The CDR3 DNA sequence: TGTGCCAGCAGTCCTCCGGGACAGGGGGCATCGCATGGCTACACCTTC. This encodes CASSPPGQGASHGYTF.

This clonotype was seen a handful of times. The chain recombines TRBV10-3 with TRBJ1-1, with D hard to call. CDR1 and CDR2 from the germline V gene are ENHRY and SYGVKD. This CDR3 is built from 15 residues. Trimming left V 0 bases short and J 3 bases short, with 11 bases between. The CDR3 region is CAISESRWKDTEAFF. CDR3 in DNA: TGTGCCATCAGTGAGTCAAGGTGGAAGGACACTGAAGCTTTCTTT.

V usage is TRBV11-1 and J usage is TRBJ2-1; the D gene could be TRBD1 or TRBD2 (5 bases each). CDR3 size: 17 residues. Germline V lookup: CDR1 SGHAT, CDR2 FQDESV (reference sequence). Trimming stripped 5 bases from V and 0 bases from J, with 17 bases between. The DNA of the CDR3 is TGTGCCAGCAGCCAAGGAGGAGGTGGGGCCTCCTACAATGAGCAGTTCTTC. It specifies CASSQGGGGASYNEQFF.

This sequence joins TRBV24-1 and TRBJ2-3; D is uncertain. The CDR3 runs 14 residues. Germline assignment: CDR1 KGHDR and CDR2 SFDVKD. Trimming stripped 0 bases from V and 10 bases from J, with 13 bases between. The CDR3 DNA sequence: TGTGCCACCAGTGATTTGCAATCGCCCAGCCCGCAGTATTTT. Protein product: CATSDLQSPSPQYF.

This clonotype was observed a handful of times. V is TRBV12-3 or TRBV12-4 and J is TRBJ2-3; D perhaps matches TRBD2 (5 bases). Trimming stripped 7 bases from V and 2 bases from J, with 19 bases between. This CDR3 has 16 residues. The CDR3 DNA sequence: TGTGCCAGCAACCCACCCGATGATAGCGACACAGATACGCAGTATTTT. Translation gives CASNPPDDSDTDTQYF.

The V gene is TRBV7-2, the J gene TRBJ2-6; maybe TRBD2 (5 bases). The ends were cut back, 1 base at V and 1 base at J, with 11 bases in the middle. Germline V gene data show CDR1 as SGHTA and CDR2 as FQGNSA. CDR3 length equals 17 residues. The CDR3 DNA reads TGTGCCAGCAGCTTAGTGCAGAGAGGGTCTGGGGCCAACGTCCTGACTTTC. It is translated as CASSLVQRGSGANVLTF.